The T cell receptor (beta chain) described here comes from a study of cytomegalovirus exposure and HLA in healthy donors (dated 2017 in TCRdb). With regard to the full study: In an earlier analysis of some 550 of the donors, roughly 300 Gb of sequence data and some 120 million unique TCR beta sequences from 150 million to 200 million T cells were reported. HLA typing covered class I and class II loci at four-digit resolution. Roughly 320 gigabases of sequencing data and tens of millions of unique TCR sequences made up an early release that covered 500 to 650 HLA-typed donors. The study aimed to test whether cataloging public T cell receptors could reveal signatures of past pathogen exposure. On average, 235,054 unique TCR beta nucleotide sequences were sequenced per donor among roughly 430 genotyped donors of the cohort, with approximately 18% of those sequences being non-productive. Genome-wide SNP genotypes for about 60% of the 666 donors were used in a later genetic analysis, which treated that subset as a discovery cohort. Typing coverage differed by locus: A, B, C, DRB1 and DQB1 were typed in roughly 629-640 donors, DQA1 in 522, DPA1 in approximately 610, and DPB1 in 450 to 490. Using immunosequencing, the study profiled T cell repertoires from around 680 subjects and related those repertoires to cytomegalovirus serostatus. To predict cytomegalovirus infection status, the study combined high-throughput TCR immunosequencing, statistical association of individual TCRs with disease status, and machine learning. Because of strong linkage in the cohort, 5 or 6 DR-DQ haplotypes were treated as single units for association and clustering. A separate validation cohort of about 110 different subjects was used in addition to the roughly 700-subject first cohort. Donor age, sex, ethnicity and CMV serostatus were compiled alongside the repertoire data. All discovery cohort repertoires had been generated using a single sequencing platform. Of the roughly 400 genotyped donors, 81% fell in the genetic ancestry cluster associated with self-reported Caucasian donors. An earlier analysis of around 580 of the donors used high-throughput TCR beta sequencing to judge whether each TCR beta V gene segment behaved as functional or pseudogenic. To study patterns of TCR occurrence, a later analysis re-analyzed previously published TCR beta repertoires from just over 650 donors and added high-resolution HLA genotyping. Rather than drawing on any new phenotypic data, the later analysis identified candidate immune exposures from TCR beta sequences and the way those sequences occurred across donors. The study at large found these results: For the cohort, immune exposure information was limited to CMV serostatus. In a later genetic analysis, fewer N-insertions in productive TCRs were reported among donors in an Asian-associated ancestry cluster than the roughly 700-donor mean. Strong co-occurrence of HLA alleles, especially DR and DQ, made assigning TCR associations to individual alleles difficult. In this cohort, only TCR beta chains were sequenced, and detectable features were limited by the absence of alpha or paired-chain data. HLA typing was unavailable for some donors at each locus, so association tests used only the typed subset. It was suggested by the authors that the approach could potentially be generalized to other disease states and immunological phenotypes. Because counts were too low, roughly 17 rarely observed V segments, including chromosome 9 orphons, were left out of the earlier analysis of some 600 of the donors. A later analysis reported that several top co-occurrence clusters appeared linked to parvovirus B19, influenza, CMV and Epstein-Barr virus. Compared with equally common non-associated chains, HLA-associated TCR beta chains in a later analysis were more clonally expanded and had lower generation probabilities. Three of the identified cytomegalovirus-associated TCR beta chains were confirmed in vitro to be specific for cytomegalovirus antigens. Roughly uniform sequencing depth across donors was assumed in presence/absence analyses, although this assumption may not hold. A later genetic analysis associated a missense DCLRE1C variant with V-gene and J-gene trimming of TCR beta chains, and an independent cohort replicated the association. In an earlier analysis of fewer than 750 of the donors, most TCR beta V segments were observed in productive rearrangements about 87% or about 30% of the time, broadly matching IMGT annotations. A further reported finding was that TCR beta sequences accurately predicted the HLA-A and HLA-B alleles for most subjects in the first cohort. A cluster of highly shared sequence variants was judged likely to be a technical artifact of the sequencing pipeline. In a later analysis, TCR association rates were found to vary across HLA loci, with the most associated TCRs seen for DRB1 alleles and the fewest for HLA-C alleles. The classifier was reported to diagnose cytomegalovirus status with high specificity and sensitivity in both the original and validation cohorts. The 87-base-pair reads could not distinguish some IMGT-functional V segments, including TRBV6-2 and TRBV6-3, so those segments were excluded. In the study, 150 to 200 TCR beta chains were listed as associated with cytomegalovirus. Linkage disequilibrium might explain the correlated functional status among segregating V segments, but an unknown experimental factor could not be excluded. Specific HLA alleles were associated with 16,951 TCR beta sequences at a false discovery rate of 0.05 in a later analysis. While some public TCRs were present in many individuals, most TCR sequences turned up only very rarely across donors. According to a later analysis, most CMV-associated TCR beta chains appeared to be HLA-restricted, and the HLA associations seemed to be driven largely by CMV exposure.

In the case of this clone: Its antigen specificity is not known. No base quality information exists; no much larger clone differs at one position.

The cohort consisted of 600 to 700 healthy bone marrow donors. At the time of sampling, all cohort members were nominally healthy, though unrecorded immune exposures were likely present. The donor was CMV seropositive and was included in the group of 250 to 350 seropositive cohort members. A peripheral blood sample was provided by each donor, and peripheral blood mononuclear cells were used for TCR beta sequencing. Genomic DNA extraction from the blood cell samples was performed with the Qiagen DNeasy Blood Extraction Kit. Libraries were prepared through the immunoSEQ multiplex PCR assay. For the multiplex PCR, a mixture combining 60 forward primers for TCR Vbeta segments and 13 reverse primers for TCR Jbeta segments was used. Amplification of the CDR3 region of rearranged TCR beta genes was performed with a multiplex PCR assay on genomic DNA. Amplified TCR beta libraries were sequenced as 87-base-pair reads on the Illumina HiSeq System. On the study's bioinformatics: Across the 500 to 750 repertoires, a later analysis counted about 81 million unique TCR beta chains, around 11 million of which were shared by at least two donors. To remove PCR and sequencing errors, raw reads were error-corrected and collapsed into unique sequences using a nearest-neighbor algorithm that merged closely related sequences. CDR3 sequences were aligned to IMGT reference sequences to assign V, D and J gene segments. For a sequence to be retained, a match of at least six nucleotides to both a V gene segment and a J gene segment was required. A rearrangement was called productive if the CDR3 had no stop codons and remained in frame with V and J, and every other rearrangement was called non-productive. CDR3 was defined according to IMGT convention as the region running from the second conserved V-encoded cysteine to the conserved J-encoded phenylalanine. The earlier analysis of some 540 of the donors excluded any sequence lacking an unambiguous match to a single V gene segment. An earlier analysis of a few hundred of the donors classified V segments as functional when productive rearrangements were above 56.7% and as segregating when the standard deviation between donors was above 5%. To diagnose cytomegalovirus status from the catalog of TCR beta chain sequences, a statistical classification framework was built. V and J gene assignment, in a later analysis, came from comparing TCR nucleotide sequences with IMGT/GENE-DB human TR gene sequences. The TCRdist pipeline was used in a later analysis to assign CDR3 sequences and most-parsimonious VDJ recombination scenarios. In a later analysis, each TCR beta chain was defined by its CDR3 amino acid sequence together with its V-gene family, and reads lacking a unique V-gene family were excluded. In a later analysis, nearly 600 highly shared, low-generation-probability nucleotide sequences were removed to address suspected cross-contamination and a sequencing artifact. In a later analysis, a clonal expansion index was calculated for each public chain from normalized within-repertoire ranks of inferred template counts. In a later analysis, generation probabilities were computed with a VDJ recombination model fitted to out-of-frame rearrangements, and the resulting probabilities were checked against IGoR. Hypergeometric tests were used in a later analysis to score TCR-TCR, TCR-HLA and TCR-CMV co-occurrence, with a repertoire-size bias correction applied to the TCR pairs. In a later analysis, false discovery rates were estimated by permuting HLA or CMV assignments 20 times. In a later analysis, co-occurring TCRs were grouped using DBSCAN, and TCRdist sequence similarity was added for clustering within HLA-allele-positive subsets. Co-occurrence clustering excluded repertoires with fewer than 30,000 or more than 120,000 public chains, plus five with anomalous nucleotide sharing. The table was pulled from immuneACCESS by TCRdb, which kept in-frame rearrangements only. Such tables lose some clones; where checked, under half of the loss comes from unresolved V genes, and the rest has no known cause. V, J and clone size were drawn from that table, and D and trimming were deduced from the DNA. The sample data list under 120,000 clones, and 74% of these were observed just once. Less than 3.5% of the sample is taken by the ten largest.

Here V drops 2 bases and J drops 5 bases, and the junction holds 5 bases not matched to any gene. CDR1 SNHLY and CDR2 FYNNEI were looked up in the germline V gene. The CDR3 numbers 15 residues from cysteine through phenylalanine. Only the CDR3 DNA stays, 45 bases, in frame from base 1. The rearranged chain carries TRBV2 and TRBJ2-2, with TRBD1 identical over 7 junction bases. This TCR came from a man in his forties or fifties in good health and CMV-seropositive. The sequencing sample was made of PBMCs. The CDR3 region has the sequence CASSEFGTATGELFF. The nucleotides read TGTGCCAGCAGTGAATTCGGGACAGCAACCGGGGAGCTGTTTTTT.